Listed here are 24 T cell receptor beta chains from one sample, sequenced in a study of T cell responses to AZD1222 COVID-19 vaccine. Repertoires were generated with immunoSEQ multiplex PCR, while TCRdb's copy carries only in-frame clones and drops some. The sample holds some 160,000 clones, roughly 87% seen once. The sequences come from peripheral blood, collected 28 days after the second AZD1222 dose. These TCRs come from an adult who received the AZD1222 COVID-19 vaccine.

The chain couples TRBV7-2 to TRBJ1-2; 8 positions agree with TRBD1. The CDR3 sequence is 13 residues long. Germline CDR1 SGHTA, CDR2 FQGNSA. The trim removed 5 bases at V and 8 bases at J, leaving 7 bases unmatched. The CDR3 spells CASSPPGQAGYTF. The CDR3 DNA is TGTGCCAGCAGCCCCCCGGGACAGGCGGGCTACACCTTC.

The chain combines TRBV27 with TRBJ1-1, with TRBD1 matching over 7 bases. The germline gives CDR1 MNHEY, CDR2 SMNVEV (reference sequence). V lost 6 bases, J lost 4 bases, and 11 bases stayed unmatched. The CDR3 sequence is 15 residues long. This CDR3 reads CASRPRGPPPTEAFF. The CDR3 bases are TGTGCCAGCAGGCCGAGGGGGCCCCCTCCCACTGAAGCTTTCTTT.

The V gene is TRBV12-3 or TRBV12-4, the J gene TRBJ1-6; perhaps TRBD1 as D (5 bases). The CDR3 length is 13 residues. Between the trimmed V and J ends, which lost 8 bases and 8 bases, there was a span of 13 bases. CDR3 sequence: CASRGIGDSPLHF. The CDR3 DNA sequence: TGTGCCAGCCGGGGGATAGGAGATTCACCCCTCCACTTT.

V gene TRBV27 combines with J gene TRBJ1-1, with 12 nucleotides matching TRBD1. Per the germline V gene, CDR1 is MNHEY and CDR2 is SMNVEV (reference sequence). This CDR3 has 13 residues. Trimming took 3 bases from V and 11 from J; bases not matched to a gene: 4. The CDR3: CASSLGQGAGAFF. DNA for the CDR3: TGTGCCAGCAGTTTGGGACAGGGGGCAGGGGCTTTCTTT.

This chain links TRBV5-6 with TRBJ2-5; 8 positions agree with TRBD2. Germline V gene lookup returns CDR1 SGHDT and CDR2 YYEEEE. The CDR3 is 18 amino acids. Losses at the gene ends were 1 base for V and 5 bases for J; bases not matched to a gene: 16. The CDR3 DNA follows: TGTGCCAGCAGCTTGAGGGGCCTTGGACTAGCCTCCTTGGAGACCCAGTACTTC. This encodes CASSLRGLGLASLETQYF. Complete variable domain (other parts from reference TRBV5-6 and TRBJ2-5): DAGVTQSPTHLIKTRGQQVTLRCSPKSGHDTVSWYQQALGQGPQFIFQYYEEEERQRGNFPDRFSGHQFPNYSSELNVNALLLGDSALYLCASSLRGLGLASLETQYFGPGTRLLVL.

This clone was recorded once. J is TRBJ2-3 and V is TRBV15; D is ambiguous. This CDR3 spans 12 amino acids. Germline CDR1 LNHNV, CDR2 YYDKDF (reference sequence). Trimming pared 4 bases from V and 2 bases from J, leaving 4 bases between. The CDR3 coding sequence is TGTGCCACCAGCAAACACACAGATACGCAGTATTTT. It translates to CATSKHTDTQYF.

The chain uses TRBV12-1 and TRBJ2-5; the DNA was not compared with TRBD2, the D call given in the table. TRBV12-1 is termed a pseudogene. The CDR3 covers 11 residues. The chain's CDR3 is CGGRDQETQYF. Written as DNA, the CDR3 is TGTGGCGGACGGGATCAAGAGACCCAGTACTTC.

The chain is built from TRBV6-1 and TRBJ2-5; tentatively, D is TRBD1 or TRBD2 (6 bases each). The germline CDR1 and CDR2 sequences are MNHNS and SASEGT. With 0 bases removed from V and 5 bases from J, the gap between germline ends came to 16 bases. The CDR3 length is 16 residues. CDR3 amino acids: CASSEALTGARETQYF. The CDR3 DNA reads as TGTGCCAGCAGTGAAGCTTTGACGGGGGCGAGGGAGACCCAGTACTTC.

The chain combines TRBV5-5 with TRBJ1-6; TRBD1 might be the D (5 bases). The ends were cut back, 0 bases at V and 7 bases at J, with 11 bases in the middle. This CDR3 has 15 amino acids. Germline V gene lookup returns CDR1 SGHKS and CDR2 YYEKEE (reference sequence). The CDR3: CASSLVGGKNSPLHF. The CDR3 DNA reads TGTGCCAGCAGCTTGGTGGGGGGGAAAAATTCACCCCTCCACTTT.

DNA for the CDR3: TGTGCCAGCAGTTCCCTAGCGGGGGGGCCTGGCGGGGAGCTGTTTTTT. Translation: CASSSLAGGPGGELFF. This chain uses TRBV6-5 with TRBJ2-2; 12 positions match TRBD2. The junction had 7 bases not matched to a gene; V was cut back by 4 bases and J by 7 bases. Germline V lookup: CDR1 MNHEY, CDR2 SVGAGI. This CDR3 comprises 16 residues.

The rearrangement joins TRBV12-3 or TRBV12-4 to TRBJ1-5; 8 nucleotides match TRBD1. After removal of 8 bases from V and 4 bases from J, the junction contained 4 bases not matched to a gene. The CDR3 spans 13 residues. The CDR3 nucleotides are TGTGCCAGCCACGGGACAGGTAATCAGCCCCAGCATTTT. Translation gives CASHGTGNQPQHF.

The count of this clone is one. V gene TRBV18 combines with J gene TRBJ2-5; 7 nucleotides agree with TRBD1. Germline V CDR1 and CDR2: KGHSH, LQKENI. With 6 bases clipped from V and 2 bases from J, the junction kept 6 bases outside the gene matches. The CDR3 is 14 amino acids. This CDR3 is CASSPIQGQETQYF. The CDR3 DNA sequence: TGTGCCAGCTCGCCGATACAGGGGCAAGAGACCCAGTACTTC.

This clone appeared a single time. This chain links TRBV10-2 with TRBJ2-1, with D perhaps matching TRBD1 (6 bases). The CDR3 sequence is 16 residues long. The V and J ends lost 4 bases and 7 bases respectively, with 20 bases between them. In germline, CDR1 is WSHSY, CDR2 SAAADI. The CDR3 sequence: CASSAGPMGAGNEQFF. DNA for the CDR3: TGCGCCAGCAGTGCCGGGCCTATGGGGGCTGGGAATGAGCAGTTCTTC.

This chain links TRBV5-1 with TRBJ1-5, with D possibly TRBD1 on 5 matching bases. The CDR3 runs to 15 residues. V lost 0 bases and J 7 bases, leaving 14 bases between the germline ends. CDR1 SGHRS and CDR2 YFSETQ come from the germline V gene. As DNA, the CDR3 is TGCGCCAGCAGCTTGGACCAAGGGGTAGGACAGCCCCAGCATTTT. Its translation: CASSLDQGVGQPQHF.

V gene TRBV10-3 combines with J gene TRBJ2-1, with a tentative D call TRBD1 (5 bases). Germline loops: CDR1 ENHRY, CDR2 SYGVKD. V lost 4 bases and J 9 bases, leaving 10 bases between the germline ends. The length of the CDR3 is 12 residues. The CDR3 protein is CAISGRVGEQFF. CDR3 coding DNA: TGTGCCATCAGTGGCAGGGTGGGTGAGCAGTTCTTC.

The rearrangement links TRBV13 to TRBJ2-3; TRBD2 might be the D (7 bases). The V and J ends lost 3 bases and 4 bases respectively, with 14 bases between them. CDR3 length: 15 residues. Germline loops: CDR1 PRHDT, CDR2 FYEKMQ (reference sequence). CDR3 nucleotides: TGTGCCAGCAGCTTTGGGGGGGCCGGAGCAGATACGCAGTATTTT. Residues: CASSFGGAGADTQYF.

The rearrangement uses TRBV7-8 and TRBJ1-3; D remains ambiguous. Germline values: CDR1 SGHVS, CDR2 FQNEAQ. V was shortened by 1 base and J by 1 base, with 11 bases between the two germline ends. The CDR3 has 16 amino acids. The CDR3 spells CASSLGGPASGNTIYF. CDR3 nucleotides: TGTGCCAGCAGCTTAGGAGGTCCGGCATCTGGAAACACCATATATTTT. The whole variable domain, filled in from reference TRBV7-8 and TRBJ1-3, reads GAGVSQSPRYKVAKRGQDVALRCDPISGHVSLFWYQQALGQGPEFLTYFQNEAQLDKSGLPSDRFFAERPEGSVSTLKIQRTQQEDSAVYLCASSLGGPASGNTIYFGEGSWLTVV.

The chain is built from TRBV11-2 and TRBJ2-2; D call uncertain. The CDR3 covers 14 residues. V was pared by 5 bases and J by 3 bases, with 10 bases between. Germline assignment: CDR1 SGHAT and CDR2 FQNNGV. In DNA, the CDR3 is TGTGCCAGCAGCCCTCCGGGTCACACCGGGGAGCTGTTTTTT. Amino acid sequence: CASSPPGHTGELFF.

The chain employs TRBV3-1 (or the pseudogene TRBV3-2) and TRBJ1-2; TRBD1 aligns across 9 bases. V shed 4 bases, J shed 8 bases, and the junction held 8 bases outside the gene matches. This CDR3 spans 14 amino acids. From germline, CDR1 is LGHDT and CDR2 YNNKEL (reference sequence). The CDR3 sequence is CASSLRDRAEGYTF. The CDR3 coding sequence is TGTGCCAGCAGCCTCCGGGACAGGGCGGAGGGCTACACCTTC.

This chain joins TRBV30 and TRBJ2-7; tentatively, D is TRBD1 (5 bases). V dropped 7 bases and J dropped 0 bases, with 16 bases sitting between them. Germline V gives CDR1 GTSNPN, CDR2 SVGIG (reference sequence). The CDR3 runs 14 residues. The CDR3 spells CAFKTPGPSYEQYF. The CDR3 nucleotides read TGTGCCTTTAAAACCCCAGGGCCCTCCTACGAGCAGTACTTC.

This clone was detected only once. The V and J genes are TRBV5-1 and TRBJ2-7; a weak D match, TRBD1 (6 bases). Germline CDR1 SGHRS, CDR2 YFSETQ. The germline V and J ends were trimmed by 3 bases and 0 bases, with 7 bases remaining between them. CDR3 size: 13 residues. The DNA of the CDR3 is TGCGCCAGCAGCTCGACAGGCTCCTACGAGCAGTACTTC. Amino acid sequence: CASSSTGSYEQYF.

V usage is TRBV4-2 and J usage is TRBJ2-5; TRBD2 matches at 10 bases. Germline V gives CDR1 LGHNA, CDR2 YNFKEQ. Unmatched junction bases numbered 2, after V lost 4 bases and J lost 0 bases. The CDR3 is 15 residues long. The CDR3 sequence: CASSRLAGDQETQYF. CDR3 nucleotide sequence: TGTGCCAGCAGCCGTCTAGCGGGGGACCAAGAGACCCAGTACTTC.

The V gene is TRBV4-3, the J gene TRBJ1-4, with 8 bases aligning to TRBD1. Germline CDR1 LGHNA, CDR2 YSLEER. The CDR3 consists of 17 residues. Trimming at V came to 1 base and at J to 6 bases, leaving 10 bases not matched to a gene. The CDR3 sequence is CASSQVFGNRGDEKLFF. CDR3 in DNA: TGCGCCAGCAGCCAAGTGTTCGGGAACAGGGGGGATGAAAAACTGTTTTTT.

The chain carries TRBV18 and TRBJ2-2; 9 bases map to TRBD1. This CDR3 is built from 16 residues. The germline gives CDR1 KGHSH, CDR2 LQKENI. V was pared by 2 bases and J by 6 bases, with 7 bases of the junction left unmatched. CDR3 nucleotide sequence: TGTGCCAGCTCACCAGCGCGGACAGGGGAGTCCGGGGAGCTGTTTTTT. It encodes CASSPARTGESGELFF. The full variable domain, with the rest looked up from reference TRBV18 and TRBJ2-2, is NAGVMQNPRHLVRRRGQEARLRCSPMKGHSHVYWYRQLPEEGLKFMVYLQKENIIDESGMPKERFSAEFPKEGPSILRIQQVVRGDSAAYFCASSPARTGESGELFFGEGSRLTVL.